This passage covers 24 T cell receptor beta chains from one sample sequenced in a study of blood T cell repertoires in COVID-19. This table comes from immunoSEQ multiplex PCR, and its TCRdb copy is limited to in-frame clones, with some not included. The sample has roughly 200,000 clones, 70% to 90% seen once; the top ten hold over 2.5%. Material for sequencing was peripheral blood. Every receptor here comes from a man between 60 and 75 years old with acute or convalescent COVID-19.

The chain uses TRBV3-1 (or the pseudogene TRBV3-2) and TRBJ2-7; 7 bases match TRBD1. The CDR3 totals 14 residues. V gave up 4 bases and J gave up 9 bases; unmatched junction bases: 12. Germline V lookup: CDR1 LGHDT, CDR2 YNNKEL (reference sequence). The CDR3 loop is CASSRDSPIRGQYF. DNA for the CDR3: TGTGCCAGCAGCCGGGACAGCCCTATACGGGGGCAGTACTTC.

This sequence joins TRBV10-3 and TRBJ1-4; 8 nucleotides match TRBD1. The CDR3 runs to 15 residues. J gave up 8 bases and V 4 bases, and 9 bases lay outside the gene matches. The germline gives CDR1 ENHRY, CDR2 SYGVKD. This CDR3 reads CAISGTTGGREKLFF. In nucleotides, the CDR3 is TGTGCCATCAGTGGAACCACAGGGGGTCGGGAAAAACTGTTTTTT.

The J gene is TRBJ2-6, the V gene TRBV27, with D unresolved. Germline CDR1 MNHEY, CDR2 SMNVEV (reference sequence). The CDR3 length is 15 residues. V was clipped by 1 base and J by 2 bases, with 6 bases between them. The CDR3 spells CASSLWRPGANVLTF. CDR3 DNA sequence: TGTGCCAGCAGTTTATGGCGGCCTGGGGCCAACGTCCTGACTTTC.

The V gene is TRBV2, the J gene TRBJ2-1; 11 bases fit TRBD2. The trim removed 6 bases at V and 3 bases at J, leaving 4 bases unmatched. The CDR3 spans 15 residues. CDR1 and CDR2 from the germline V gene are SNHLY and FYNNEI. CDR3 sequence reads: CASREGLADYNEQFF. For the CDR3, the DNA is TGTGCCAGCAGGGAGGGACTAGCGGACTACAATGAGCAGTTCTTC.

J is TRBJ2-7 and V is TRBV19; 8 bases match TRBD2. J lost 0 bases, V lost 1 base, and 2 bases had no gene match. CDR1 is LNHDA, CDR2 SQIVND, per germline (reference sequence). CDR3 length: 15 residues. CDR3 DNA: TGTGCCAGTAGTATAGTTCTAGCGGGCTCCTACGAGCAGTACTTC. Amino acids: CASSIVLAGSYEQYF.

Of note for this clone: One junction end disagrees with the germline gene, perhaps due to a read error. CDR3 in DNA: TGTGTCAGCAGTTTTTGGGACAGGCAGGGCGAGCAGTACTTC. As protein: CVSSFWDRQGEQYF. The rearrangement links TRBV27 to TRBJ2-7; TRBD1 matches at 8 bases. This CDR3 has 14 residues. Germline V CDR1 and CDR2: MNHEY, SMNVEV (reference sequence).

This chain connects TRBV5-1 to TRBJ1-1; no firm D call. The germline V and J ends were trimmed by 0 bases and 4 bases, with 16 bases remaining between them. Germline V gives CDR1 SGHRS, CDR2 YFSETQ. This CDR3 has 16 amino acids. The DNA for the CDR3 is TGCGCCAGCAGCTTGGGGATACTAACTCGGAGCACTGAAGCTTTCTTT. Its translation: CASSLGILTRSTEAFF.

This clone was recorded once. The CDR3 spells CASSLGLAGGRNEQYF. In nucleotides, the CDR3 is TGTGCCAGCAGCTTGGGACTAGCGGGAGGGCGGAACGAGCAGTACTTC. V gene TRBV7-9 combines with J gene TRBJ2-7; the match to TRBD2 covers 16 bases. The V and J ends lost 3 bases and 5 bases, in that order; junction bases with no gene match: 4. Germline CDR1 reads SEHNR; CDR2 reads FQNEAQ (reference sequence). The CDR3 length is 16 residues.

CDR3 amino acids: CASSFAGGNTGELFF. The CDR3 bases are TGTGCCAGCAGCTTCGCGGGGGGAAACACCGGGGAGCTGTTTTTT. The chain links TRBV7-2 to TRBJ2-2, with 8 bases aligning to TRBD2. With V trimmed by 3 bases and J by 2 bases, 2 bases remained unmatched. CDR1 SGHTA and CDR2 FQGNSA come from the germline V gene. The CDR3 totals 15 residues.

The J gene is TRBJ1-2, the V gene TRBV28, with 7 bases that match TRBD1. The CDR3 has 15 amino acids. CDR1 is MDHEN and CDR2 is SYDVKM in the germline V gene. The ends lost 3 bases at V and 0 bases at J; junction bases unmatched: 4. In DNA form, the CDR3 reads TGTGCCAGCAGTTTTCGACAGGGCACTAACTATGGCTACACCTTC. Its protein product is CASSFRQGTNYGYTF.

This clone was detected only a few times. The V and J genes are TRBV30 and TRBJ1-6, with 7 bases matching TRBD1. The trim removed 5 bases at V and 7 bases at J, leaving 5 bases unmatched. CDR1 and CDR2 from the germline V gene are GTSNPN and SVGIG (reference sequence). This CDR3 has 13 residues. This chain's CDR3 is CAWQQGHNSPLHF. For the CDR3, the DNA is TGTGCCTGGCAACAGGGGCACAATTCACCCCTCCACTTT.

The rearrangement links TRBV10-1 to TRBJ2-5; possibly TRBD2 for D (6 bases). The CDR3 length is 15 residues. CDR1 and CDR2 (germline): WNHNN, SYGVQD (reference sequence). Trimming pared 7 bases from V and 3 bases from J, leaving 18 bases between. For the CDR3, the DNA is TGCGCCAGCAACCTCCGGGACGGCGGGGAAGAGACCCAGTACTTC. The encoded protein is CASNLRDGGEETQYF.

This clone was found once. V gene TRBV2 combines with J gene TRBJ1-5; tentative D call: TRBD1 (6 bases). Germline lookup yields CDR1 SNHLY and CDR2 FYNNEI. V shed 6 bases and J shed 0 bases, with 12 bases lying between them. This CDR3 comprises 15 residues. The CDR3 region has the DNA TGTGCCAGCAGCTCACAGGGTTCTAGCAATCAGCCCCAGCATTTT. Translating it yields CASSSQGSSNQPQHF.

V is TRBV5-1 and J is TRBJ1-2, with unresolved D. This CDR3 is built from 14 residues. The V and J ends lost 0 bases and 3 bases respectively, with 9 bases between them. Per the germline V gene, CDR1 is SGHRS and CDR2 is YFSETQ. The CDR3: CASSLESSDYGYTF. CDR3 in DNA: TGCGCCAGCAGCTTGGAGAGTAGTGACTATGGCTACACCTTC.

The chain recombines TRBV6-2 or TRBV6-3 with TRBJ2-7; TRBD1 matches 11 bases. Trimming at V came to 2 bases and at J to 1 base, leaving 1 base not matched to a gene. This CDR3 spans 15 amino acids. Germline loops: CDR1 MNHEY, CDR2 SVGEGT. This chain's CDR3 is CASSYGQGASYEQYF. The DNA for the CDR3 is TGTGCCAGCAGTTACGGACAGGGGGCTTCCTACGAGCAGTACTTC.

This chain connects TRBV7-9 to TRBJ2-5; 7 bases align to TRBD1. V was pared by 1 base and J by 5 bases, with 4 bases of the junction left unmatched. The germline V gene encodes CDR1 SEHNR and CDR2 FQNEAQ (reference sequence). The CDR3 length is 14 residues. DNA of the CDR3: TGTGCCAGCAGCTTAGGACAGGGATGGGAGACCCAGTACTTC. It encodes CASSLGQGWETQYF.

This chain connects TRBV7-3 to TRBJ2-3; TRBD2 matches 10 bases. Germline V CDR1 and CDR2: SGHTA, FQGTGA. J was trimmed by 0 bases and V by 5 bases; bases with no gene match: 2. CDR3 size: 15 residues. The CDR3 coding sequence is TGTGCCAGCAGCATGACTAGCGGGAGCACAGATACGCAGTATTTT. Encoded protein: CASSMTSGSTDTQYF.

The chain is built from TRBV7-2 and TRBJ2-4; 12 nucleotides match TRBD2. Germline loops: CDR1 SGHTA, CDR2 FQGNSA. The CDR3 extends over 18 amino acids. Trimming removed 6 bases from V and 7 bases from J; junction bases left unmatched: 16. The CDR3 DNA reads as TGTGCCAGCAGTCCAGAGGCGCGACTAGCGGGAGATTGGAACATTCAGTACTTC. Translating it yields CASSPEARLAGDWNIQYF.

The rearrangement joins TRBV9 to TRBJ1-1; 7 bases are a match to TRBD1. V lost 5 bases to trimming and J lost 2 bases; unmatched junction nucleotides: 9. This CDR3 is 15 amino acids long. CDR1 is SGDLS, CDR2 YYNGEE, per germline. Here the CDR3 reads CASRAGGTDNTEAFF. CDR3 nucleotide sequence: TGTGCCAGCAGGGCCGGCGGGACAGATAACACTGAAGCTTTCTTT.

The genes are TRBV7-2 and TRBJ1-5, with D possibly matching TRBD1 (5 bases). V lost 2 bases and J lost 3, with 8 bases in between. In germline, CDR1 is SGHTA, CDR2 FQGNSA. The CDR3 spans 14 residues. CDR3 bases: TGTGCCAGCAGCTTACAGGGTTTCAATCAGCCCCAGCATTTT. This codes for CASSLQGFNQPQHF.

The CDR3 loop is CASSVGTIAGNTIYF. CDR3 bases: TGCGCCAGCAGCGTCGGGACAATTGCGGGAAACACCATATATTTT. The rearrangement uses TRBV5-1 and TRBJ1-3, with a weak D call TRBD1 (6 bases). The V and J ends lost 4 bases and 4 bases respectively, with 15 bases between them. The CDR3 sequence is 15 residues long. From germline, CDR1 is SGHRS and CDR2 YFSETQ.

The sample holds one count of this clone. The rearrangement uses TRBV6-5 and TRBJ2-7, with a tentative D call TRBD2 (6 bases). The CDR3 loop spans 16 amino acids. Trimming removed 0 bases from V and 2 bases from J, with 14 bases in between. Germline-derived CDR1 and CDR2 are MNHEY and SVGAGI. This CDR3 is CASSYSTRGRTYEQYF. In DNA, the CDR3 is TGTGCCAGCAGTTACTCAACGCGGGGCAGGACCTACGAGCAGTACTTC.

The chain links TRBV5-1 to TRBJ2-2; 14 nucleotides line up with TRBD2. J was trimmed by 2 bases and V by 3 bases; bases with no gene match: 6. CDR1 is SGHRS, CDR2 YFSETQ, per germline. The length of the CDR3 is 18 residues. CDR3 in DNA: TGCGCCAGCAGCTCCTCGGGACTAGCGGGAGTAAACACCGGGGAGCTGTTTTTT. Protein product: CASSSSGLAGVNTGELFF.

This clone was counted a single time. The V call is TRBV4-1, the J call TRBJ2-7; 9 nucleotides align to TRBD2. Germline V CDR1 and CDR2: MGHRA, YSYEKL. V was clipped by 3 bases and J by 1 base; unmatched bases: 10. The CDR3 has 17 amino acids. The CDR3 bases are TGCGCCAGCAGCCAGGACATAGCGGGAGCGACATCCTACGAGCAGTACTTC. The encoded protein is CASSQDIAGATSYEQYF.